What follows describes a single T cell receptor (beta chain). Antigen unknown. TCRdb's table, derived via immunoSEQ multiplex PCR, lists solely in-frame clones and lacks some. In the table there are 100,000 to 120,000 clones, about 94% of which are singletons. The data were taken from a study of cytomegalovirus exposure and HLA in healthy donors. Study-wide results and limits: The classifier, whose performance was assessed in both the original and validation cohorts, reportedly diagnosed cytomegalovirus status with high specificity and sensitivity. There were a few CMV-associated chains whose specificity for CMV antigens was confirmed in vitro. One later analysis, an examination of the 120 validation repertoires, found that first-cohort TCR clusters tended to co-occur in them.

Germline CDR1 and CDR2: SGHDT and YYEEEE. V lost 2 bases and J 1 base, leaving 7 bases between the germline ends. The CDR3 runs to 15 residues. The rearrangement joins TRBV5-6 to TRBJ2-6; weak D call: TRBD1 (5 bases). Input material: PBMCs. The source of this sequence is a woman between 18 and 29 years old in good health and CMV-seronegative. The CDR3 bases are TGTGCCAGCAGCTTTAGGGGTTCTGGGGCCAACGTCCTGACTTTC. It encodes CASSFRGSGANVLTF.